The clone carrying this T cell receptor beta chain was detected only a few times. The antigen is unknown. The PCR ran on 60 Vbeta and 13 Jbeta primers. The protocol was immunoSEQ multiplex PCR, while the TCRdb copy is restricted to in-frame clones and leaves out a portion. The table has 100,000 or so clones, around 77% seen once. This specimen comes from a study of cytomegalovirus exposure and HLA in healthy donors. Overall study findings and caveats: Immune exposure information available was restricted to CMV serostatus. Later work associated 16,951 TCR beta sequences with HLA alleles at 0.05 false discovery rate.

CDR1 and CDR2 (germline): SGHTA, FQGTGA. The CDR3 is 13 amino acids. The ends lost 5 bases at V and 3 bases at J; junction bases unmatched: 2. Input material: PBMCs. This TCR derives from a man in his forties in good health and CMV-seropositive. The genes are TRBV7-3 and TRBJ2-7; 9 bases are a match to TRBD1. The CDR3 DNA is TGTGCCAGCAGCCCGGACAGGGGCTACGAGCAGTACTTC. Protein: CASSPDRGYEQYF.